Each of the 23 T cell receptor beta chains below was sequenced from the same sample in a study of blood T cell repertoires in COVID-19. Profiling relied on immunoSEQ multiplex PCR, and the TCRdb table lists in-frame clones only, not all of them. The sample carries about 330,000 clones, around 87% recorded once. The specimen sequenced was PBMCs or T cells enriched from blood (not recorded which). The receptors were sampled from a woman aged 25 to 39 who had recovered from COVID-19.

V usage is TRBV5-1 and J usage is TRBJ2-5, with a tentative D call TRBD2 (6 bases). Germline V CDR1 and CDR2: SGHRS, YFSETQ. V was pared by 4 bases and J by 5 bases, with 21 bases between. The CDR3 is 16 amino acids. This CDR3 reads CASSPNSGLGTETQYF. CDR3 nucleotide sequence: TGCGCCAGCAGCCCGAATTCGGGACTTGGAACGGAGACCCAGTACTTC.

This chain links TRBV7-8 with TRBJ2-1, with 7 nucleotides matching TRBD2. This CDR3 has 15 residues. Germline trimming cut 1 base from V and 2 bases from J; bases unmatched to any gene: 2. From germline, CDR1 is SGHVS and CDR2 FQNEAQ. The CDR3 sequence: CASSLGLAAYNEQFF. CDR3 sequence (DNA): TGTGCCAGCAGCTTAGGGCTAGCGGCCTACAATGAGCAGTTCTTC.

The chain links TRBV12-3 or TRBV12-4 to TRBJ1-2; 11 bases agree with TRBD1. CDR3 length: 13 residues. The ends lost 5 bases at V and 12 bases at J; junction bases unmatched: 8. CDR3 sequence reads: CASSEDRGRTNTF. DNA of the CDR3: TGTGCCAGCAGTGAGGACAGGGGGCGGACAAACACCTTC.

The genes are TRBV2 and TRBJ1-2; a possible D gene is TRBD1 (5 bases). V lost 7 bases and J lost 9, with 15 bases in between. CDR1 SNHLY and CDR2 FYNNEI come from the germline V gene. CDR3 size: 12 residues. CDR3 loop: CASNRIQRSYTF. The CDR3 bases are TGTGCCAGCAACAGGATCCAAAGGAGCTACACCTTC.

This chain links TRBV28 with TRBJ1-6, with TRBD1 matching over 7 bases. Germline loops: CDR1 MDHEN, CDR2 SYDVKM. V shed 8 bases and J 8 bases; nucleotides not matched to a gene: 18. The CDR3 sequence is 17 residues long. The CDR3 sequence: CASGGLGGSMLDSPLHF. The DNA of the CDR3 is TGTGCCAGCGGGGGTTTAGGGGGCTCCATGCTCGATTCACCCCTCCACTTT.

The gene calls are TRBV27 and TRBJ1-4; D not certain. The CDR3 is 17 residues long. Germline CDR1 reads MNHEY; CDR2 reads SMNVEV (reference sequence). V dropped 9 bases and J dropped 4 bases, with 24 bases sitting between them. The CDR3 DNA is TGTGCCAGTCAAAAGGAGACCCCAACGCCGGGTAATGAAAAACTGTTTTTT. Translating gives CASQKETPTPGNEKLFF.

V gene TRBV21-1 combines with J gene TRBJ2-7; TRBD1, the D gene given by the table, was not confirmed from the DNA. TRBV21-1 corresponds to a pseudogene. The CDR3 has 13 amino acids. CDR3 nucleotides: TGTGCCAGCAGCAAAGGGAAGGGACACCAAGGGTACTTC. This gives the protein CASSKGKGHQGYF.

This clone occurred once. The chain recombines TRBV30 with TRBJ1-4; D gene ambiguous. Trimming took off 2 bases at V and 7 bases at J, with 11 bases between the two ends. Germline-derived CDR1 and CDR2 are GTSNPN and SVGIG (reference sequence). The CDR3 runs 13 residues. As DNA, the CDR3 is TGTGCCTGGAGTTTATCAGAGGGTGAAAAACTGTTTTTT. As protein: CAWSLSEGEKLFF. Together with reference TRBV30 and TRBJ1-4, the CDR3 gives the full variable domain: SQTIHQWPATLVQPVGSPLSLECTVEGTSNPNLYWYRQAAGRGLQLLFYSVGIGQISSEVPQNLSASRPQDRQFILSSKKLLLSDSGFYLCAWSLSEGEKLFFGSGTQLSVL.

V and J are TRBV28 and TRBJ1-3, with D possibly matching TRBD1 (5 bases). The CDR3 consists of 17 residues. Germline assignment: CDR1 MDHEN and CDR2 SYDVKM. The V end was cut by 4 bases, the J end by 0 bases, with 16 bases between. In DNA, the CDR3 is TGTGCCAGCAGTTCTCGCAGGGTGACCATCTCTGGAAACACCATATATTTT. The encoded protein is CASSSRRVTISGNTIYF. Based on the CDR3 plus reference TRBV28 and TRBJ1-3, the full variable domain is DVKVTQSSRYLVKRTGEKVFLECVQDMDHENMFWYRQDPGLGLRLIYFSYDVKMKEKGDIPEGYSVSREKKERFSLILESASTNQTSMYLCASSSRRVTISGNTIYFGEGSWLTVV.

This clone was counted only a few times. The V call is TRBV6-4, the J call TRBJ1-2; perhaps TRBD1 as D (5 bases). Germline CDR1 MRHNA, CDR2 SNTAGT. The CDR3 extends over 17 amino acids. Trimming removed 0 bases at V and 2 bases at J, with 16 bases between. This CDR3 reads CASSDSGYAGLNYGYTF. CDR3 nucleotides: TGTGCCAGCAGTGACTCGGGGTATGCGGGACTCAACTATGGCTACACCTTC.

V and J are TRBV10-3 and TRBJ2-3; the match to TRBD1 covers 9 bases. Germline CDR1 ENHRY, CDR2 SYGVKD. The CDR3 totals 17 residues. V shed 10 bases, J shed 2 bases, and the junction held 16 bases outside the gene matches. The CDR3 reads CATTGTGSSDPTDTQYF. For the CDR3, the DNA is TGTGCCACGACCGGGACAGGGTCATCCGACCCCACAGATACGCAGTATTTT.

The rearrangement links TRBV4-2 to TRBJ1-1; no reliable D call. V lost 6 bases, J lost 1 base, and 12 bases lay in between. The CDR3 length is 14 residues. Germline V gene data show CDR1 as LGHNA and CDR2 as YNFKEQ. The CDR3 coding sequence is TGTGCCAGCAGTAAGGAGGGAAGGAACACTGAAGCTTTCTTT. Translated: CASSKEGRNTEAFF.

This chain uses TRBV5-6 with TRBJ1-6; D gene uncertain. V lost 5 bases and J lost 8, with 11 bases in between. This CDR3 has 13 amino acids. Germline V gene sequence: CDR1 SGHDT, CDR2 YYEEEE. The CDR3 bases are TGTGCCAGCAGGTTGTATTATGATTCACCCCTCCACTTT. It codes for CASRLYYDSPLHF.

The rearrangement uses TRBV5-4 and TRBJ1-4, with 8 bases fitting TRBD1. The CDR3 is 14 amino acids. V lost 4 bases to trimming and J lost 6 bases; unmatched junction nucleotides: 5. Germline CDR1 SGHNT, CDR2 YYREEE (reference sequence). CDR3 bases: TGTGCCAGCAGCGCCGGGACAGGAGATGAAAAACTGTTTTTT. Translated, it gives CASSAGTGDEKLFF.

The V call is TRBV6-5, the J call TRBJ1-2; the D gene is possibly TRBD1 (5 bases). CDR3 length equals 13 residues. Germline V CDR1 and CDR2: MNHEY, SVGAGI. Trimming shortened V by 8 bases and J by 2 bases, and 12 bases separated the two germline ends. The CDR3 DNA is TGTGCCAGCTTGTTATCAGGGAACTATGGCTACACCTTC. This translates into CASLLSGNYGYTF.

CDR3 sequence: CAIRGGQAPYEQYF. The CDR3 DNA is TGTGCCATCAGGGGGGGACAGGCTCCCTACGAGCAGTACTTC. The chain carries TRBV10-3 and TRBJ2-7; TRBD1 matches 8 bases. The CDR3 is made up of 14 amino acids. J was trimmed by 2 bases and V by 6 bases; bases with no gene match: 6. Germline CDR1 reads ENHRY; CDR2 reads SYGVKD.

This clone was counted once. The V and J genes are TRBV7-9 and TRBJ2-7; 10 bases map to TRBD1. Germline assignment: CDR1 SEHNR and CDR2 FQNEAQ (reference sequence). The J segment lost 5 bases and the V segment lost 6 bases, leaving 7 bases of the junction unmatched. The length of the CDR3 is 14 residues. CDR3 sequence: CASRETGGTHEQYF. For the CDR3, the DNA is TGTGCCAGCAGGGAGACAGGGGGCACCCACGAGCAGTACTTC.

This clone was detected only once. The CDR3 sequence is CASSPEGTSGGRAGELFF. The CDR3 DNA is TGTGCCAGCAGCCCCGAAGGGACTAGCGGGGGGAGGGCCGGGGAGCTGTTTTTT. J is TRBJ2-2 and V is TRBV9; 15 bases agree with TRBD2. With 4 bases clipped from V and 6 bases from J, the junction kept 10 bases outside the gene matches. Germline values: CDR1 SGDLS, CDR2 YYNGEE. The CDR3 has 18 amino acids.

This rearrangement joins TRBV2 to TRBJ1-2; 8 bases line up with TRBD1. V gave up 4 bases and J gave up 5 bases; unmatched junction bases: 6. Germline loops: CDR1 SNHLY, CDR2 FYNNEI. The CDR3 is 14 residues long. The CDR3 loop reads CASSGDRGPYGYTF. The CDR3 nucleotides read TGTGCCAGCAGTGGAGACAGGGGTCCATATGGCTACACCTTC.

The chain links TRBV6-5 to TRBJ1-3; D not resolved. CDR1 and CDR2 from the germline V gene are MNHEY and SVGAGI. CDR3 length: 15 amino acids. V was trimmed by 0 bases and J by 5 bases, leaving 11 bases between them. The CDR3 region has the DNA TGTGCCAGCAGTTACTCCTCCACATGGCGAAACACCATATATTTT. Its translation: CASSYSSTWRNTIYF.

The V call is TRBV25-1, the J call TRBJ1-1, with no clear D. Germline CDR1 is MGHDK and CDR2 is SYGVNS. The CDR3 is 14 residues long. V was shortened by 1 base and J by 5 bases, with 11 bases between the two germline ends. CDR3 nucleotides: TGTGCCAGCAGTGAATCGGGGATTGAAACTGAAGCTTTCTTT. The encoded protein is CASSESGIETEAFF.

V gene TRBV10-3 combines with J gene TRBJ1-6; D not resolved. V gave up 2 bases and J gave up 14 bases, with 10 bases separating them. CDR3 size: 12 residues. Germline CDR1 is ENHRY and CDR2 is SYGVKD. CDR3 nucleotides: TGTGCCATCAGTGAGGGGGAGCTCACCCTCCACTTT. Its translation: CAISEGELTLHF.

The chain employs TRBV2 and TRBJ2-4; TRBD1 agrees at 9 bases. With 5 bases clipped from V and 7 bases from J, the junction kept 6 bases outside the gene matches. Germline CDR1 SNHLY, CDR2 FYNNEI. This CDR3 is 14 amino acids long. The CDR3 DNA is TGTGCCAGCAGTTTAACAGGACAGGGGAACATTCAGTACTTC. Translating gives CASSLTGQGNIQYF. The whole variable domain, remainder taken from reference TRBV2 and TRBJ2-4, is EPEVTQTPSHQVTQMGQEVILRCVPISNHLYFYWYRQILGQKVEFLVSFYNNEISEKSEIFDDQFSVERPDGSNFTLKIRSTKLEDSAMYFCASSLTGQGNIQYFGAGTRLSVL.